This TCR beta chain was found in a study of regulatory T cells in long-lasting Graves disease. For the study at large: Over 5 years of antithyroid drugs with positive TSH receptor antibodies was taken to mean persistent Graves' disease. The study, taken as a whole, reports: Persistent patients shared more public clonotypes (roughly 2,800) than new patients (approximately 1,000).

The time point denotes: persistent/refractory GD, antithyroid drugs over 5 years with positive TRAb. Isolated PBMC RNA provided the starting material for the TCR library. CDR1 is MNHNS and CDR2 is SASEGT in the germline V gene. The CDR3 sequence is 16 residues long. Trimming at V came to 7 bases and at J to 0 bases, leaving 9 bases not matched to a gene. CDR3 regions were amplified by Arm-PCR using iRepertoire HTBI primers to build TCR beta libraries. TCRdb recomputed calls from the multiplex PCR reads with MiXCR, one row per CDR3 protein. Of about 450,000 distinct CDR3 sequences listed, about a quarter are singletons. A word on this clonotype: Its matching antigen is unknown.

The chain carries TRBV6-1 and TRBJ1-3; TRBD1 aligns across 7 bases. The sequence was obtained from a female donor with Graves disease. The specimen was peripheral blood mononuclear cells (PBMCs), collected when the disease was refractory, from a patient treated with antithyroid drugs. The CDR3 region is CASIYGGQNSGNTIYF. CDR3 nucleotide sequence: TGTGCCAGCATCTACGGGGGACAGAACTCTGGAAACACCATATATTTT.